Listed below are T cell receptor beta chains from one sample, sequenced in a study of human T cells and chemical hapten exposure. TCRdb used MiXCR to reprocess the RACE reads, holding one entry per CDR3 protein. The sample has about 120,000 distinct CDR3 sequences; roughly 14% are singletons. Material: whole blood, obtained in connection with sensitization to the hapten diphenylcyclopropenone (DPC). The receptors come from a woman aged 18-29 years with alopecia areata. Some clones in this sample may be carry-over from other donors' samples. Each CDR3 is given with its conserved first and last residue. A D gene is named only where the DNA matches it firmly. Clone size, where shown, is once, few, many, or a class for clones that have expanded.

j_call: TRBJ2-3
cdr3_length: 14
d_call: .
clone_size: .
v_call: TRBV20-1
cdr3_aa: CSAGTGRPPNTQYF
cdr3_nt: TGCAGTGCTGGCACAGGGCGGCCCCCGAATACGCAGTATTTT

j_call: TRBJ1-4
cdr3_length: 15
d_call: .
clone_size: few
v_call: TRBV7-9
cdr3_aa: CASSPIRGGDEKLFF
cdr3_nt: TGTGCCAGCAGTCCCATCCGAGGGGGGGATGAAAAACTGTTTTTT

j_call: TRBJ1-6
cdr3_length: 15
d_call: TRBD1
clone_size: .
v_call: TRBV12-3/TRBV12-4
cdr3_aa: CASTTTGAYNSPLHF
cdr3_nt: TGTGCCAGCACCACCACAGGGGCCTATAATTCACCCCTCCACTTT

j_call: TRBJ1-2
cdr3_length: 13
d_call: .
clone_size: few
v_call: TRBV28
cdr3_aa: CASSLGGFYGYTF
cdr3_nt: TGTGCCAGCAGTCTGGGGGGGTTCTATGGCTACACCTTC

j_call: TRBJ1-2
cdr3_length: 12
d_call: .
clone_size: few
v_call: TRBV12-3/TRBV12-4
cdr3_aa: CASSRRGSGYTF
cdr3_nt: TGTGCCAGCAGTCGCAGGGGAAGCGGCTACACCTTC

j_call: TRBJ1-2
cdr3_length: 14
d_call: .
clone_size: .
v_call: TRBV10-3
cdr3_aa: CAISPPGDHYGYTF
cdr3_nt: TGTGCCATCAGCCCCCCGGGGGATCACTATGGCTACACCTTC

j_call: TRBJ2-3
cdr3_length: 16
d_call: .
clone_size: few
v_call: TRBV7-2
cdr3_aa: CASSSVWGPKRDTQYF
cdr3_nt: TGTGCCAGCAGTTCCGTTTGGGGTCCCAAGCGAGATACGCAGTATTTT

j_call: TRBJ1-3
cdr3_length: 15
d_call: .
clone_size: few
v_call: TRBV5-6
cdr3_aa: CASSFWGSSGNTIYF
cdr3_nt: TGTGCCAGCAGCTTTTGGGGCAGCTCTGGAAACACCATATATTTT

j_call: TRBJ1-6
cdr3_length: 18
d_call: TRBD1
clone_size: many
v_call: TRBV11-2
cdr3_aa: CASSIARQGSSYNSPLHF
cdr3_nt: TGTGCCAGCAGCATTGCCCGACAGGGGAGCTCCTATAATTCACCCCTCCACTTT

j_call: TRBJ1-2
cdr3_length: 13
d_call: .
clone_size: many
v_call: TRBV3-1
cdr3_aa: CASSQDREGRYTF
cdr3_nt: TGTGCCAGCAGCCAAGATCGGGAAGGCCGCTACACCTTC

j_call: TRBJ1-3
cdr3_length: 15
d_call: .
clone_size: many
v_call: TRBV7-6
cdr3_aa: CASSLEAAFGNTIYF
cdr3_nt: TGTGCCAGCAGCTTAGAGGCAGCCTTTGGAAACACCATATATTTT

j_call: TRBJ2-7
cdr3_length: 13
d_call: .
clone_size: few
v_call: TRBV11-2
cdr3_aa: CASNRDVAYEQYF
cdr3_nt: TGTGCCAGCAACAGGGACGTAGCCTACGAGCAGTACTTC

j_call: TRBJ2-7
cdr3_length: 13
d_call: .
clone_size: .
v_call: TRBV2
cdr3_aa: CASSASRYYEQYF
cdr3_nt: TGTGCCAGCAGTGCAAGTCGCTACTACGAGCAGTACTTC

j_call: TRBJ2-7
cdr3_length: 12
d_call: TRBD1
clone_size: few
v_call: TRBV6-5
cdr3_aa: CATGQDSYEQYF
cdr3_nt: TGTGCCACCGGACAGGACTCCTACGAGCAGTACTTC

j_call: TRBJ1-5
cdr3_length: 14
d_call: TRBD1
clone_size: many
v_call: TRBV6-6
cdr3_aa: CASSKRGQGEPQHF
cdr3_nt: TGTGCCAGCAGTAAGAGGGGTCAGGGGGAGCCCCAGCATTTT

j_call: TRBJ2-5
cdr3_length: 15
d_call: .
clone_size: .
v_call: TRBV10-3
cdr3_aa: CAISESDSRVETQYF
cdr3_nt: TGTGCCATCAGTGAGTCGGACAGTAGGGTAGAGACCCAGTACTTC

j_call: TRBJ1-2
cdr3_length: 13
d_call: .
clone_size: few
v_call: TRBV12-5
cdr3_aa: CASGLQGKYGYTF
cdr3_nt: TGTGCTAGTGGTTTGCAGGGGAAGTATGGCTACACCTTC

j_call: TRBJ2-2
cdr3_length: 13
d_call: .
clone_size: few
v_call: TRBV2
cdr3_aa: CASSQLNTGELFF
cdr3_nt: TGTGCCAGCAGTCAACTCAACACCGGGGAGCTGTTTTTT

j_call: TRBJ2-2
cdr3_length: 13
d_call: .
clone_size: few
v_call: TRBV6-5
cdr3_aa: CASSYSPTGELFF
cdr3_nt: TGTGCCAGCAGTTACTCCCCGACCGGGGAGCTGTTTTTT

j_call: TRBJ1-5
cdr3_length: 13
d_call: .
clone_size: many
v_call: TRBV28
cdr3_aa: CASRIAGEQPQHF
cdr3_nt: TGTGCCAGCAGGATCGCAGGGGAGCAGCCCCAGCATTTT

j_call: TRBJ1-6
cdr3_length: 13
d_call: .
clone_size: .
v_call: TRBV30
cdr3_aa: CACGYYGGSPLHF
cdr3_nt: TGTGCCTGCGGCTACTACGGTGGATCACCCCTCCACTTT

j_call: TRBJ1-6
cdr3_length: 15
d_call: .
clone_size: .
v_call: TRBV7-6
cdr3_aa: CASSLASRFNSPLHF
cdr3_nt: TGTGCCAGCAGCTTAGCTTCAAGATTCAATTCACCCCTCCACTTT

j_call: TRBJ2-5
cdr3_length: 16
d_call: .
clone_size: .
v_call: TRBV24-1
cdr3_aa: CATSDLEAGIVETQYF
cdr3_nt: TGTGCCACCAGTGATTTGGAGGCGGGGATCGTTGAGACCCAGTACTTC

j_call: TRBJ2-3
cdr3_length: 15
d_call: .
clone_size: many
v_call: TRBV20-1
cdr3_aa: CSARDLVLSTDTQYF
cdr3_nt: TGCAGTGCTAGAGATCTCGTCTTAAGCACAGATACGCAGTATTTT

j_call: TRBJ1-1
cdr3_length: 13
d_call: TRBD1
clone_size: few
v_call: TRBV9
cdr3_aa: CASSVGQRTEAFF
cdr3_nt: TGTGCCAGCAGCGTGGGACAGCGCACTGAAGCTTTCTTT

j_call: TRBJ1-4
cdr3_length: 15
d_call: .
clone_size: few
v_call: TRBV6-2/TRBV6-3
cdr3_aa: CASSYGMGGDEKLFF
cdr3_nt: TGTGCCAGCAGTTATGGTATGGGAGGAGATGAAAAACTGTTTTTT

j_call: TRBJ1-1
cdr3_length: 10
d_call: .
clone_size: few
v_call: TRBV2
cdr3_aa: CASAYTEAFF
cdr3_nt: TGTGCCAGCGCCTACACTGAAGCTTTCTTT

j_call: TRBJ2-7
cdr3_length: 14
d_call: TRBD2
clone_size: few
v_call: TRBV7-2
cdr3_aa: CASSLGLAPYEQYF
cdr3_nt: TGTGCCAGCAGTCTCGGACTAGCGCCCTACGAGCAGTACTTC

j_call: TRBJ1-1
cdr3_length: 12
d_call: .
clone_size: once
v_call: TRBV29-1
cdr3_aa: CSVEHLSTEAFF
cdr3_nt: TGCAGCGTTGAACATCTGTCCACTGAAGCTTTCTTT

j_call: TRBJ2-5
cdr3_length: 16
d_call: TRBD2
clone_size: few
v_call: TRBV5-4
cdr3_aa: CASSPKSGGGQETQYF
cdr3_nt: TGTGCCAGCAGCCCTAAAAGCGGGGGGGGCCAAGAGACCCAGTACTTC

j_call: TRBJ2-4
cdr3_length: 15
d_call: .
clone_size: .
v_call: TRBV12-3/TRBV12-4
cdr3_aa: CASSLAGGPLAIQYF
cdr3_nt: TGTGCCAGCAGTTTAGCCGGCGGGCCACTGGCCATTCAGTACTTC

j_call: TRBJ1-1
cdr3_length: 15
d_call: .
clone_size: few
v_call: TRBV4-2
cdr3_aa: CASSQVTQGKSEAFF
cdr3_nt: TGTGCCAGCAGCCAAGTGACACAGGGCAAAAGCGAAGCTTTCTTT

j_call: TRBJ1-1
cdr3_length: 12
d_call: .
clone_size: many
v_call: TRBV3-1
cdr3_aa: CASSQPPGEAFF
cdr3_nt: TGTGCCAGCAGCCAACCCCCGGGAGAAGCTTTCTTT

j_call: TRBJ2-7
cdr3_length: 13
d_call: .
clone_size: once
v_call: TRBV27
cdr3_aa: CASSGGPAYEQYF
cdr3_nt: TGTGCCAGCAGCGGGGGGCCCGCCTACGAGCAGTACTTC

j_call: TRBJ1-1
cdr3_length: 20
d_call: TRBD1
clone_size: many
v_call: TRBV7-9
cdr3_aa: CASSLMLGQGVRGMNTEAFF
cdr3_nt: TGTGCCAGCAGCTTAATGTTGGGACAGGGGGTTCGCGGCATGAACACTGAAGCTTTCTTT

j_call: TRBJ1-1
cdr3_length: 13
d_call: .
clone_size: few
v_call: TRBV12-3/TRBV12-4
cdr3_aa: CASQLTANTEAFF
cdr3_nt: TGTGCCAGTCAGTTGACAGCCAACACTGAAGCTTTCTTT

j_call: TRBJ1-2
cdr3_length: 13
d_call: .
clone_size: .
v_call: TRBV7-9
cdr3_aa: CASSLQNHYGYTF
cdr3_nt: TGTGCCAGCAGCTTACAAAATCACTATGGCTACACCTTC

j_call: TRBJ2-1
cdr3_length: 16
d_call: .
clone_size: .
v_call: TRBV7-2
cdr3_aa: CASSQEYEGLIYEQFF
cdr3_nt: TGTGCCAGCAGCCAAGAGTACGAGGGTTTGATATATGAGCAGTTCTTC

j_call: TRBJ2-1
cdr3_length: 16
d_call: .
clone_size: .
v_call: TRBV5-1
cdr3_aa: CASSPLASYSYNEQFF
cdr3_nt: TGCGCCAGCAGCCCCCTGGCGTCCTACTCCTACAATGAGCAGTTCTTC

j_call: TRBJ1-6
cdr3_length: 18
d_call: .
clone_size: .
v_call: TRBV4-3
cdr3_aa: CASSQDPPAGTLNSPLHF
cdr3_nt: TGCGCCAGCAGCCAAGATCCCCCGGCAGGGACACTTAATTCACCCCTCCACTTT

j_call: TRBJ2-2
cdr3_length: 17
d_call: .
clone_size: few
v_call: TRBV5-4
cdr3_aa: CASSSAVGAPNTGELFF
cdr3_nt: TGTGCCAGCAGCTCCGCCGTTGGGGCCCCGAACACCGGGGAGCTGTTTTTT

j_call: TRBJ2-5
cdr3_length: 16
d_call: .
clone_size: few
v_call: TRBV5-5
cdr3_aa: CASSPLGAGRAETQYF
cdr3_nt: TGTGCCAGCAGCCCTCTGGGGGCGGGGAGGGCAGAGACCCAGTACTTC

j_call: TRBJ1-2
cdr3_length: 11
d_call: .
clone_size: many
v_call: TRBV29-1
cdr3_aa: CSVEDRRGYTF
cdr3_nt: TGCAGCGTTGAAGATCGCCGAGGCTACACCTTC

j_call: TRBJ1-1
cdr3_length: 15
d_call: TRBD1
clone_size: few
v_call: TRBV11-1
cdr3_aa: CASSLGTGVHTEAFF
cdr3_nt: TGTGCCAGCAGCCTAGGTACAGGGGTCCATACTGAAGCTTTCTTT

j_call: TRBJ2-2
cdr3_length: 14
d_call: .
clone_size: many
v_call: TRBV29-1
cdr3_aa: CSVDNRGRPGELFF
cdr3_nt: TGCAGCGTTGATAATCGGGGGCGTCCTGGGGAGCTGTTTTTT

j_call: TRBJ2-7
cdr3_length: 14
d_call: .
clone_size: .
v_call: TRBV12-5
cdr3_aa: CASGLVNGTYEQYF
cdr3_nt: TGTGCTAGTGGTTTGGTAAACGGTACCTACGAGCAGTACTTC

j_call: TRBJ1-1
cdr3_length: 12
d_call: TRBD1
clone_size: many
v_call: TRBV29-1
cdr3_aa: CSVRQGASEAFF
cdr3_nt: TGCAGCGTCCGACAGGGGGCCTCTGAAGCTTTCTTT

j_call: TRBJ2-4
cdr3_length: 15
d_call: .
clone_size: many
v_call: TRBV20-1
cdr3_aa: CSARDFTPGENIQYF
cdr3_nt: TGCAGTGCTAGAGACTTTACTCCCGGGGAAAACATTCAGTACTTC

j_call: TRBJ1-4
cdr3_length: 13
d_call: TRBD1
clone_size: .
v_call: TRBV18
cdr3_aa: CATRTGTNEKLFF
cdr3_nt: TGTGCCACCCGGACAGGGACGAATGAAAAACTGTTTTTT

j_call: TRBJ2-7
cdr3_length: 14
d_call: TRBD1
clone_size: .
v_call: TRBV4-2
cdr3_aa: CASSQEDRSYEQYF
cdr3_nt: TGTGCCAGCAGCCAAGAGGACAGGAGCTACGAGCAGTACTTC

j_call: TRBJ2-1
cdr3_length: 14
d_call: TRBD1
clone_size: few
v_call: TRBV7-9
cdr3_aa: CASSWTGFNNEQFF
cdr3_nt: TGTGCCAGCAGCTGGACAGGTTTTAACAATGAGCAGTTCTTC

j_call: TRBJ2-1
cdr3_length: 12
d_call: .
clone_size: many
v_call: TRBV7-9
cdr3_aa: CASSPPTDEQFF
cdr3_nt: TGTGCCAGCAGCCCGCCTACGGATGAGCAGTTCTTC